This TCR beta chain was sequenced during a study of prognosis after radiotherapy for stage I lung cancer. About the study: It was between April 2018 and early 2019 that stage I non-small cell lung cancer patients were enrolled. Without exception, patients with non-small cell lung cancer were deemed medically inoperable. Receipt of concurrent therapy with stereotactic body radiotherapy occurred in no patient. Study conclusions and caveats: Patients given stereotactic body radiation therapy showed fewer unique TCR clones afterward, median around 10,000 versus 6,500.

V lost 6 bases and J lost 8; bases outside the gene matches: 13. CDR3 length: 16 amino acids. By proportion, this clonotype is medium-sized (0.01 to 0.1%). The target antigen is unknown. Genomic DNA provided the template from which TCR beta CDR3 was amplified by two-round multiplex PCR. First-round PCR employed TRBV- and TRBJ-specific primers for each gene. TCRdb re-called the multiplex PCR reads through MiXCR, storing one row per CDR3 protein. Found here are over 14,000 distinct CDR3 sequences, 50% to 70% of them singletons; the top ten hold about a quarter. The sequenced sample was PBMCs, obtained before or after stereotactic body radiation therapy (not recorded which). This receptor was taken from a donor aged 50 or older with non-small cell lung cancer. The rearrangement joins TRBV12-3 or TRBV12-4 to TRBJ2-1; 10 bases line up with TRBD1. The CDR3 DNA is TGTGCCAGCAGCCACCCCTACGGGACAGGGGACGATGAGCAGTTCTTC. Its translation is CASSHPYGTGDDEQFF.